This is a list of T cell receptor beta chains from one sample in a study of shared clonotypes between healthy human individuals. Sequenced by immunoSEQ multiplex PCR; TCRdb stores in-frame clones only, minus some. The sample consists of fewer than 1.6 million clones, roughly 98.5% of them appearing once. What was sequenced was naive CD4+ T cells sorted from blood. The receptors were sampled from a man younger than 40 in good health. The CDR3 runs from the conserved cysteine through the conserved F or W. The order of the fields is clone size, J gene, D gene, V gene, CDR3 DNA, CDR3 protein. The D gene is left open where the match is weak. Expanded clones get a size class; other rows say once, few or many, or leave the size out.

- TRBJ2-6 TRBD1 TRBV25-1 TGTGCCAGCAGTGAACGGGGACAGGGATCTGGGGCCAACGTCCTGACTTTC CASSERGQGSGANVLTF
once TRBJ2-3 - TRBV7-3 TGTGCCAGCAGCTCTAACACAGATACGCAGTATTTT CASSSNTDTQYF
- TRBJ1-5 - TRBV2 TGTGCCAGCAGTGTAGGGGCGAGCAATCAGCCCCAGCATTTT CASSVGASNQPQHF
- TRBJ2-5 - TRBV30 TGTGCCTGGAGTGAGGAGCAAGAGACCCAGTACTTC CAWSEEQETQYF
- TRBJ2-7 TRBD2 TRBV5-1 TGCGCCAGCAGCTCCCCTAGCGGATCCTACGAGCAGTACTTC CASSSPSGSYEQYF
once TRBJ2-5 - TRBV18 TGTGCCAGCTCACCCCCGGGACCCCAAGAGACCCAGTACTTC CASSPPGPQETQYF
once TRBJ1-5 TRBD1 TRBV19 TGTGCCAGTGGGGGACAGGGAGAAGGCAATCAGCCCCAGCATTTT CASGGQGEGNQPQHF
- TRBJ2-7 TRBD1 TRBV6-1 TGTGCCAGCAGCGACAGGGGAGACTCCTACGAGCAGTACTTC CASSDRGDSYEQYF
- TRBJ2-3 - TRBV28 TGTGCCAGCAGTCTAATCTGGACAGTGGGCCGCACAGATACGCAGTATTTT CASSLIWTVGRTDTQYF
- TRBJ1-5 TRBD1 TRBV7-2 TGTGCCAGCAGCTTACAGGGGGCTGGGAATCAGCCCCAGCATTTT CASSLQGAGNQPQHF
- TRBJ2-5 - TRBV19 TGTGCCAGTAGTATAGCCGGGGGCCAAGAGACCCAGTACTTC CASSIAGGQETQYF